These T cell receptor beta chains were read from a single sample in a study of high-grade serous ovarian cancer treatment subgroups. Libraries were prepared by immunoSEQ multiplex PCR; TCRdb keeps only in-frame clonotypes and omits some of them. The sample holds about 2,000 clones, roughly 75% seen once. The sample was tumor tissue. The receptor set was obtained from a human donor with high-grade serous ovarian cancer. Each CDR3 is given with its conserved first and last residue. D genes are given only for firm matches. Some rows mark clone size as missing; the rest say once, few, many or name a class of expanded clone.

V: TRBV11-1
size: .
D: .
J: TRBJ2-1
CDR3: CASSLASTSWGRFGYEQFF
DNA: TGTGCCAGCAGCTTAGCGTCCACGTCATGGGGGCGGTTCGGGTATGAGCAGTTCTTC

V: TRBV2
size: few
D: TRBD2
J: TRBJ2-3
CDR3: CASSEEGLANADTQYF
DNA: TGTGCCAGCAGTGAAGAGGGACTAGCGAACGCAGATACGCAGTATTTT

V: TRBV11-2
size: .
D: TRBD2
J: TRBJ2-1
CDR3: CASSSRLAGVYNEQFF
DNA: TGTGCCAGCAGCTCCCGGTTGGCGGGGGTTTACAATGAGCAGTTCTTC

V: TRBV5-5
size: .
D: .
J: TRBJ2-7
CDR3: CASSPPGHSYEQYF
DNA: TGTGCCAGCAGCCCCCCGGGGCACTCCTACGAGCAGTACTTC

V: TRBV28
size: .
D: TRBD2
J: TRBJ2-5
CDR3: CASSGRGRIQETQYF
DNA: TGTGCCAGCAGTGGGAGGGGTAGAATCCAAGAGACCCAGTACTTC

V: TRBV7-6
size: .
D: .
J: TRBJ2-7
CDR3: CASSWSSSSYEQYF
DNA: TGTGCCAGCAGCTGGAGCTCGAGCAGCTACGAGCAGTACTTC

V: TRBV11-2
size: .
D: .
J: TRBJ2-1
CDR3: CASSLGHNEQFF
DNA: TGTGCCAGCAGCTTAGGGCACAATGAGCAGTTCTTC

V: TRBV7-6
size: few
D: TRBD1
J: TRBJ2-3
CDR3: CASSAYRGSTDTQYF
DNA: TGTGCCAGCAGCGCCTACAGGGGTAGCACAGATACGCAGTATTTT

V: TRBV4-3
size: .
D: TRBD2
J: TRBJ2-1
CDR3: CASSQAAGGGGEQFF
DNA: TGCGCCAGCAGCCAAGCGGCGGGGGGAGGGGGTGAGCAGTTCTTC

V: TRBV9
size: .
D: .
J: TRBJ1-2
CDR3: CASSGESGVPNYGYTF
DNA: TGTGCCAGCAGCGGCGAATCGGGGGTCCCTAACTATGGCTACACCTTC

V: TRBV7-2
size: .
D: .
J: TRBJ2-3
CDR3: CASSPTTAAITDTQYF
DNA: TGTGCCAGCAGCCCCACCACCGCAGCAATCACAGATACGCAGTATTTT

V: TRBV4-2
size: .
D: .
J: TRBJ2-6
CDR3: CASSQEGGTGANVLTF
DNA: TGTGCCAGCAGCCAAGAAGGCGGAACGGGGGCCAACGTCCTGACTTTC

V: TRBV7-9
size: .
D: .
J: TRBJ1-2
CDR3: CASSIDQNYGYTF
DNA: TGTGCCAGCAGCATTGATCAAAACTATGGCTACACCTTC

V: TRBV7-2
size: .
D: .
J: TRBJ1-2
CDR3: CASSPGANYGYTF
DNA: TGTGCCAGCAGCCCAGGGGCTAACTATGGCTACACCTTC

V: TRBV7-9
size: few
D: .
J: TRBJ1-2
CDR3: CASSPAGPNYGYTF
DNA: TGTGCCAGCAGCCCTGCCGGTCCTAACTATGGCTACACCTTC

V: TRBV5-4
size: .
D: .
J: TRBJ1-1
CDR3: CASSLAGRDTEAFF
DNA: TGTGCCAGCAGCTTGGCAGGGAGGGACACTGAAGCTTTCTTT

V: TRBV11-2
size: .
D: .
J: TRBJ2-5
CDR3: CASSLVTSMETQYF
DNA: TGTGCCAGCAGCTTAGTAACTAGTATGGAGACCCAGTACTTC

V: TRBV4-3
size: .
D: .
J: TRBJ1-1
CDR3: CASSTRGGTEAFF
DNA: TGCGCCAGCAGCACTAGGGGAGGAACTGAAGCTTTCTTT

V: TRBV7-2
size: .
D: .
J: TRBJ2-7
CDR3: CASSADRGSGGEQYF
DNA: TGTGCCAGCAGCGCTGACAGGGGCTCCGGGGGGGAGCAGTACTTC

V: TRBV18
size: .
D: .
J: TRBJ2-7
CDR3: CASSPGDLSYEQYF
DNA: TGTGCCAGCTCACCCGGAGATCTCTCCTACGAGCAGTACTTC

V: TRBV6-1
size: .
D: .
J: TRBJ1-1
CDR3: CASRSGVGTEAFF
DNA: TGTGCCAGCAGATCAGGGGTTGGCACTGAAGCTTTCTTT

V: TRBV2
size: few
D: .
J: TRBJ1-3
CDR3: CASSEAMAGNTIYF
DNA: TGTGCCAGCAGTGAAGCGATGGCTGGAAACACCATATATTTT

V: TRBV27
size: .
D: TRBD2
J: TRBJ2-1
CDR3: CASSKERGDSGEQFF
DNA: TGTGCCAGCAGTAAAGAGCGGGGGGATAGCGGTGAGCAGTTCTTC

V: TRBV14
size: .
D: TRBD1
J: TRBJ2-5
CDR3: CASSQDPDWTGKGSETQYF
DNA: TGTGCCAGCAGCCAAGATCCCGATTGGACAGGAAAGGGAAGTGAGACCCAGTACTTC

V: TRBV28
size: .
D: TRBD1
J: TRBJ1-1
CDR3: CASSSGQGAGNTEAFF
DNA: TGTGCCAGCAGTTCGGGACAGGGGGCCGGTAACACTGAAGCTTTCTTT

V: TRBV2
size: .
D: .
J: TRBJ1-2
CDR3: CASSEMGRNYGYTF
DNA: TGTGCCAGCAGTGAGATGGGCCGGAACTATGGCTACACCTTC

V: TRBV7-2
size: few
D: TRBD2
J: TRBJ2-7
CDR3: CASSSYLTSGDHYEQYF
DNA: TGTGCCAGCAGCTCCTATCTTACTAGCGGGGACCACTACGAGCAGTACTTC

V: TRBV11-2
size: .
D: TRBD1
J: TRBJ2-1
CDR3: CASSLTTGVLGEQFF
DNA: TGTGCCAGCAGCTTAACAACAGGGGTTCTGGGGGAGCAGTTCTTC